This T cell receptor (beta chain) derives from a study of blood T cell repertoires in COVID-19. Whole-study context: Whether acute or convalescent, the COVID-19 samples came from the United States, Italy and Spain. T cells, B-cell-depleted T cells, or PBMCs provided the cDNA or gDNA that served as material.

Those enrolled in Seattle joined during active infection and were followed longitudinally afterward. V was cut by 4 bases and J by 0 bases, with 13 bases left in between. Germline V gene data show CDR1 as SEHNR and CDR2 as FQNEAQ (reference sequence). The CDR3 has 15 amino acids. Authors' processing steps: Reference gene primer amplification yielded estimated nucleated cell counts. Sequencing used immunoSEQ multiplex PCR; TCRdb keeps in-frame clones, though not all of them. That table supplies the V and J calls and clone size; D and trimming were determined from the DNA. The sample holds roughly 50,000 clones, 86% seen once.

This chain joins TRBV7-9 and TRBJ2-7, with TRBD1 as a possible D gene (6 bases). The clonotype was recovered from a woman aged 80 or over with COVID-19, enrolled during active disease. The material sequenced was peripheral blood. DNA of the CDR3: TGTGCCAGCAGCTCTCCGGACAGAATCTCCTACGAGCAGTACTTC. Its protein product is CASSSPDRISYEQYF.